These T cell receptor beta chains were read from a single sample in a study of identical twins. TCRdb recomputed calls from the 5' RACE reads with MiXCR, one row per CDR3 protein. The sample records around 220,000 distinct CDR3 sequences, about 14% being singletons. Source material: memory (CD45RO+) T cells sorted from blood. The receptors shown here come from a woman aged 18-35 years in good health. The CDR3 runs from the conserved cysteine through the conserved F or W. D genes are given only for firm matches. Expanded clones are given a class, and other clones once, few, many or no size at all.

D	V	size	J	CDR3	DNA
TRBD2	TRBV11-2	few	TRBJ2-1	CASSVIAGGPGEQFF	TGTGCCAGCAGCGTTATAGCGGGGGGGCCCGGTGAGCAGTTCTTC
NA	TRBV5-6	many	TRBJ2-5	CASSRQNQETQYF	TGTGCCAGCAGCCGACAGAACCAAGAGACCCAGTACTTC
NA	TRBV10-3	NA	TRBJ2-2	CAISESTNTGELFF	TGTGCCATCAGTGAGTCGACAAACACCGGGGAGCTGTTTTTT
TRBD2	TRBV20-1	many	TRBJ2-1	CSALAGGPGNEQFF	TGCAGTGCCTTAGCGGGAGGGCCGGGGAATGAGCAGTTCTTC
NA	TRBV9	once	TRBJ2-3	CASSADSPDTQYF	TGTGCCAGCAGCGCGGACTCACCAGATACGCAGTATTTT
NA	TRBV20-1	many	TRBJ1-2	CSASGDYGYTF	TGCAGTGCTAGTGGCGACTATGGCTACACCTTC
NA	TRBV11-2	many	TRBJ2-5	CASSPARRGSWETQYF	TGTGCCAGCAGCCCAGCCCGACGGGGTTCCTGGGAGACCCAGTACTTC
TRBD1	TRBV7-9	few	TRBJ2-1	CASSSQGARNNEQFF	TGTGCCAGCAGCTCACAGGGGGCGAGGAACAATGAGCAGTTCTTC
NA	TRBV2	many	TRBJ2-1	CASNVAGSYSYNEQFF	TGTGCCAGCAACGTGGCAGGTTCCTACTCCTACAATGAGCAGTTCTTC
NA	TRBV6-5	many	TRBJ1-1	CASSSYYHAFF	TGTGCCAGCAGTTCTTACTACCACGCTTTCTTT
TRBD1	TRBV20-1	NA	TRBJ2-2	CSAMGQRNTGELFF	TGCAGTGCTATGGGACAGCGGAACACCGGGGAGCTGTTTTTT
NA	TRBV20-1	few	TRBJ1-2	CSASRRGGEGYTF	TGCAGTGCTAGTCGCCGGGGGGGAGAAGGCTACACCTTC